This T cell receptor (beta chain) derives from a study of T cell responses to AZD1222 COVID-19 vaccine. Second-dose intervals of approximately 4 or approximately 12 weeks were pooled. Regarding this clone: The target antigen is unknown.

General study points: The reported proportion of spike-specific TCRs targeting unmutated variant regions was nearly half.

Method: immunoSEQ multiplex PCR; TCRdb's copy keeps in-frame clones and lacks some. Of 100,000 to 150,000 clones in the sample, more than 85% are singletons; the top ten hold roughly 2%. The CDR3 consists of 12 residues. Unmatched junction bases numbered 4, after V lost 1 base and J lost 12 bases. The V gene's germline CDR1 is SGHTA and CDR2 FQGNSA. Sequenced material: peripheral blood, taken 28 days after the second AZD1222 dose. V is TRBV7-2 and J is TRBJ2-3, with 7 bases that match TRBD2. The TCR was taken from an adult who received the AZD1222 COVID-19 vaccine. This CDR3 is CASSLVGTTQYF. DNA of the CDR3: TGTGCCAGCAGCTTAGTCGGGACTACCCAGTATTTT.